Listed here are 24 T cell receptor beta chains from one sample, sequenced in a study of blood T cell repertoires in COVID-19. Here immunoSEQ multiplex PCR was the method, and the copy in TCRdb shows in-frame clones only, minus some. The sample shows over 200,000 clones, roughly four fifths of them seen only once. The specimen sequenced was PBMCs or T cells enriched from blood (not recorded which). Every receptor here comes from a man aged 40-49 years who had recovered from COVID-19.

V gene TRBV7-9 combines with J gene TRBJ1-1; D possibly corresponds to TRBD1 (5 bases). The V gene lost 5 bases and the J gene lost 5 bases, with 18 bases spanning the gap. The CDR3 is 15 amino acids. The germline CDR1 and CDR2 sequences are SEHNR and FQNEAQ (reference sequence). CDR3 region: CASSPLGGWGTEAFF. For the CDR3, the DNA is TGTGCCAGCAGCCCCCTGGGGGGTTGGGGGACTGAAGCTTTCTTT.

V usage is TRBV30 and J usage is TRBJ1-2; a possible D gene is TRBD1 (6 bases). CDR1 GTSNPN and CDR2 SVGIG come from the germline V gene (reference sequence). V dropped 1 base and J dropped 6 bases, with 18 bases sitting between them. This CDR3 region has 15 residues. The CDR3 coding sequence is TGTGCCTGGAGTGCCCAGGGGCAGCCTATGGATGGCTACACCTTC. It translates to CAWSAQGQPMDGYTF. Together with reference TRBV30 and TRBJ1-2, the CDR3 gives the full variable domain: SQTIHQWPATLVQPVGSPLSLECTVEGTSNPNLYWYRQAAGRGLQLLFYSVGIGQISSEVPQNLSASRPQDRQFILSSKKLLLSDSGFYLCAWSAQGQPMDGYTFGSGTRLTVV.

The chain employs TRBV19 and TRBJ1-1; D might be TRBD1 (6 bases). Trimming stripped 6 bases from V and 9 bases from J, with 11 bases between. This CDR3 has 11 amino acids. Looked up from germline, CDR1 is LNHDA and CDR2 is SQIVND (reference sequence). The CDR3 DNA reads TGTGCCAGTAGCCGGACAGCTAAAGCTTTCTTT. Protein sequence: CASSRTAKAFF.

This clone was found many times. CDR3 sequence (DNA): TGTGCCAGCAGCTTAAATGTAGCGGGAGGAACTAGCACCGGGGAGCTGTTTTTT. The encoded protein is CASSLNVAGGTSTGELFF. The rearrangement links TRBV7-9 to TRBJ2-2, with 10 positions matching TRBD2. Trimming at V came to 2 bases and at J to 4 bases, leaving 10 bases not matched to a gene. This CDR3 is 18 amino acids long. Germline loops: CDR1 SEHNR, CDR2 FQNEAQ (reference sequence).

The gene calls are TRBV9 and TRBJ2-3; D perhaps matches TRBD1 (5 bases). Trimming cost V 0 bases and J 7 bases, with 15 bases left between them. Germline assignment: CDR1 SGDLS and CDR2 YYNGEE. The CDR3 has 15 residues. The CDR3 loop is CASSVEGAGSNTQYF. The DNA of the CDR3 is TGTGCCAGCAGCGTAGAAGGTGCAGGGTCGAATACGCAGTATTTT.

This chain uses TRBV10-3 with TRBJ2-5; 7 bases are shared with TRBD1. The V and J ends lost 0 bases and 5 bases, in that order; junction bases with no gene match: 6. CDR3 length: 15 residues. Germline lookup yields CDR1 ENHRY and CDR2 SYGVKD. In DNA, the CDR3 is TGTGCCATCAGTGAGTCGAGACAGGGCTCGGAGACCCAGTACTTC. Its protein product is CAISESRQGSETQYF.

This clone was counted a few times. V gene TRBV2 combines with J gene TRBJ1-1; TRBD1 matches at 8 bases. This CDR3 is 13 amino acids long. Germline-derived CDR1 and CDR2 are SNHLY and FYNNEI. Germline trimming cut 11 bases from V and 1 base from J; bases unmatched to any gene: 6. The DNA of the CDR3 is TGTGCCGGGTCACAGGGGGAGAACACTGAAGCTTTCTTT. Its translation: CAGSQGENTEAFF.

The J gene is TRBJ1-1, the V gene TRBV7-9; D might be TRBD1 (5 bases). Trimming removed 3 bases at V and 0 bases at J, with 8 bases between. CDR1 and CDR2 (germline): SEHNR, FQNEAQ (reference sequence). CDR3 size: 14 residues. CDR3 bases: TGTGCCAGCAGCTTCACGGACATGAACACTGAAGCTTTCTTT. This codes for CASSFTDMNTEAFF.

V gene TRBV2 combines with J gene TRBJ2-2, with 8 positions matching TRBD2. The V and J ends lost 4 bases and 1 base, in that order; junction bases with no gene match: 5. Germline V gives CDR1 SNHLY, CDR2 FYNNEI. This CDR3 has 16 amino acids. Written as DNA, the CDR3 is TGTGCCAGCAGTGGAAGGAGCGGGGGGAACACCGGGGAGCTGTTTTTT. Protein: CASSGRSGGNTGELFF.

This chain joins TRBV7-9 and TRBJ1-2; D gene uncertain. This CDR3 has 11 amino acids. Trimming shortened V by 5 bases and J by 8 bases, and 9 bases separated the two germline ends. Germline V gives CDR1 SEHNR, CDR2 FQNEAQ (reference sequence). CDR3: CASSTLGGYTF. The CDR3 nucleotides are TGTGCCAGCAGCACTCTAGGAGGCTACACCTTC.

The rearrangement joins TRBV5-5 to TRBJ1-4; 8 bases line up with TRBD1. This CDR3 comprises 18 residues. Trimming at V came to 1 base and at J to 0 bases, leaving 8 bases not matched to a gene. Germline CDR1 and CDR2: SGHKS and YYEKEE (reference sequence). The CDR3 is CASSLWTGIVATNEKLFF. The DNA of the CDR3 is TGTGCCAGCAGCTTGTGGACAGGGATCGTTGCAACTAATGAAAAACTGTTTTTT.

This clone occurred a few times. The chain has TRBV23-1 and TRBJ1-5; 9 bases line up with TRBD1. TRBV23-1 is flagged as an ORF with uncertain function. The V and J ends lost 6 bases and 5 bases, in that order; junction bases with no gene match: 5. The CDR3 sequence is 14 residues long. CDR3 coding DNA: TGCGCCAGCAGCAAGAGGACAGGGGATCAGCCCCAGCATTTT. This gives the protein CASSKRTGDQPQHF.

The V call is TRBV5-1, the J call TRBJ2-1; D perhaps matches TRBD2 (5 bases). V was pared by 4 bases and J by 12 bases, with 14 bases between. The CDR3 runs to 12 residues. In germline, CDR1 is SGHRS, CDR2 YFSETQ. CDR3 in DNA: TGCGCCAGCAGCAAGGATGAAGAGGGGCAGTTCTTC. Amino acids: CASSKDEEGQFF. The whole variable domain, remainder taken from reference TRBV5-1 and TRBJ2-1, is KAGVTQTPRYLIKTRGQQVTLSCSPISGHRSVSWYQQTPGQGLQFLFEYFSETQRNKGNFPGRFSGRQFSNSRSEMNVSTLELGDSALYLCASSKDEEGQFFGPGTRLTVL.

The chain has TRBV7-9 and TRBJ2-1; 8 bases align to TRBD2. Germline lookup yields CDR1 SEHNR and CDR2 FQNEAQ (reference sequence). V was pared by 3 bases and J by 7 bases, with 11 bases of the junction left unmatched. The CDR3 extends over 16 amino acids. CDR3 region: CASSFGAGGSGNEQFF. The CDR3 bases are TGTGCCAGCAGCTTCGGCGCGGGAGGATCTGGTAATGAGCAGTTCTTC.

The rearrangement joins TRBV9 to TRBJ1-5; TRBD1 agrees at 8 bases. With 0 bases clipped from V and 4 bases from J, the junction kept 6 bases outside the gene matches. Germline CDR1 reads SGDLS; CDR2 reads YYNGEE. This CDR3 is built from 16 residues. CDR3 DNA: TGTGCCAGCAGCGTAGCCCCAGGGGGCCCAAATCAGCCCCAGCATTTT. It specifies CASSVAPGGPNQPQHF.

This clone was counted a few times. This rearrangement joins TRBV7-8 to TRBJ2-1; D is uncertain. The CDR3 runs 14 residues. The germline gives CDR1 SGHVS, CDR2 FQNEAQ. V was clipped by 5 bases and J by 3 bases, with 11 bases between them. The CDR3 region is CASSLLQIYNEQFF. The CDR3 bases are TGTGCCAGCAGCCTTCTACAGATCTACAATGAGCAGTTCTTC. The full variable domain, rest sourced from reference TRBV7-8 and TRBJ2-1, is GAGVSQSPRYKVAKRGQDVALRCDPISGHVSLFWYQQALGQGPEFLTYFQNEAQLDKSGLPSDRFFAERPEGSVSTLKIQRTQQEDSAVYLCASSLLQIYNEQFFGPGTRLTVL.

In DNA form, the CDR3 reads TGTGCCAGCAGCGTAGACGGGTATGGCTACACCTTC. Translation: CASSVDGYGYTF. This rearrangement joins TRBV9 to TRBJ1-2; no reliable D call. Germline CDR1 reads SGDLS; CDR2 reads YYNGEE. CDR3 length equals 12 residues. V was clipped by 0 bases and J by 5 bases, with 5 bases between them.

In its sample, this clone ranks as medium-sized. The rearrangement joins TRBV27 to TRBJ2-7, with D hard to call. V lost 3 bases to trimming and J lost 3 bases, with 9 bases between them. CDR3 size: 13 residues. Germline V CDR1 and CDR2: MNHEY, SMNVEV (reference sequence). CDR3 amino acids: CASSLARHYEQYF. As DNA, the CDR3 is TGTGCCAGCAGTTTGGCTCGCCACTACGAGCAGTACTTC.

The genes are TRBV7-6 and TRBJ2-3, with 7 bases that match TRBD1. Germline V CDR1 and CDR2: SGHVS, FNYEAQ. The V segment lost 4 bases and the J segment 0 bases; nucleotides outside the gene matches: 7. This CDR3 has 16 residues. The CDR3 nucleotides read TGTGCCAGCAGCTGGGGGACAGCGAGAAGCACAGATACGCAGTATTTT. Its translation: CASSWGTARSTDTQYF. The variable domain in full, with the rest retrieved from reference TRBV7-6 and TRBJ2-3, is GAGVSQSPRYKVTKRGQDVALRCDPISGHVSLYWYRQALGQGPEFLTYFNYEAQQDKSGLPNDRFSAERPEGSISTLTIQRTEQRDSAMYRCASSWGTARSTDTQYFGPGTRLTVL.

J is TRBJ1-1 and V is TRBV11-2, with 12 bases that match TRBD1. Germline V gene data show CDR1 as SGHAT and CDR2 as FQNNGV. CDR3 length equals 15 residues. Trimming at V came to 5 bases and at J to 4 bases, leaving 5 bases not matched to a gene. CDR3 DNA: TGTGCCAGCAGCAGGGACAGGGGGCTTGGCACTGAAGCTTTCTTT. Protein sequence: CASSRDRGLGTEAFF.

The chain has TRBV19 and TRBJ2-5, with TRBD1 as a possible D gene (8 bases). V was cut by 4 bases and J by 6 bases, with 21 bases left in between. The germline V gene has CDR1 LNHDA and CDR2 SQIVND (reference sequence). The CDR3 length is 16 residues. The CDR3 region has the DNA TGTGCCAGTAGTACGGGAAACAGGGGGGGGTTGCAGACCCAGTACTTC. Translation gives CASSTGNRGGLQTQYF.

This clone has a handful of counts. This rearrangement joins TRBV7-9 to TRBJ1-2, with TRBD1 identical over 8 bases. J was trimmed by 6 bases and V by 10 bases; bases with no gene match: 10. Germline CDR1 reads SEHNR; CDR2 reads FQNEAQ (reference sequence). The CDR3 loop spans 13 amino acids. As DNA, the CDR3 is TGTGCCACCTCACCGACAGGGGCGGATGGCTACACCTTC. Translation: CATSPTGADGYTF.

The V gene is TRBV12-5, the J gene TRBJ1-6; TRBD1 matches 9 bases. CDR1 LGHNT and CDR2 FRNRAP come from the germline V gene. V was clipped by 4 bases and J by 7 bases; unmatched bases: 8. The CDR3 spans 16 residues. CDR3 nucleotide sequence: TGTGCTAGTGGTTCCAACCGGGACAGGGTCAATTCACCCCTCCACTTT. As protein: CASGSNRDRVNSPLHF.

This rearrangement joins TRBV7-2 to TRBJ2-7, with D possibly being TRBD1 (5 bases). CDR3 length equals 15 residues. Trimming took off 4 bases at V and 7 bases at J, with 20 bases between the two ends. Germline V lookup: CDR1 SGHTA, CDR2 FQGNSA. CDR3 amino acids: CASSSRLDGAGEQYF. CDR3 DNA sequence: TGTGCCAGCAGCTCCAGGCTAGATGGGGCCGGGGAGCAGTACTTC.